Presented here are 18 T cell receptor beta chains from one specimen sequenced in a study of blood T cell repertoires in COVID-19. TCRdb's table, derived via immunoSEQ multiplex PCR, lists solely in-frame clones and lacks some. The table includes about 160,000 clones, 70% to 85% detected once. The material sequenced was peripheral blood. Receptors were obtained from an elderly woman with acute or convalescent COVID-19.

The gene calls are TRBV4-1 and TRBJ2-1; 11 bases align to TRBD2. Germline CDR1 MGHRA, CDR2 YSYEKL. V was pared by 4 bases and J by 10 bases, with 15 bases of the junction left unmatched. CDR3 length: 17 residues. The CDR3 sequence is CASSPEPLAGGFREQFF. The CDR3 coding sequence is TGCGCCAGCAGCCCGGAACCTCTAGCGGGAGGTTTCAGGGAGCAGTTCTTC.

This chain joins TRBV4-3 and TRBJ1-3; 10 positions agree with TRBD1. Germline V gene data show CDR1 as LGHNA and CDR2 as YSLEER. The CDR3 spans 22 residues. V trimming: 3 bases; J trimming: 0 bases; junction bases outside the gene matches: 20. CDR3 sequence reads: CASSQILWGQGPETYSGNTIYF. The CDR3 DNA reads as TGCGCCAGCAGCCAGATCCTGTGGGGACAGGGGCCCGAAACCTACTCTGGAAACACCATATATTTT.

This clone was observed a single time. The chain recombines TRBV11-2 with TRBJ1-4; TRBD1 aligns across 10 bases. Germline CDR1 and CDR2: SGHAT and FQNNGV. V gave up 5 bases and J gave up 8 bases; unmatched junction bases: 11. The length of the CDR3 is 16 residues. CDR3: CASSRQGAKKSEKLFF. The CDR3 DNA reads TGTGCCAGCAGCCGACAGGGGGCAAAGAAGTCGGAAAAACTGTTTTTT. The full variable domain, with the rest looked up from reference TRBV11-2 and TRBJ1-4, is EAGVAQSPRYKIIEKRQSVAFWCNPISGHATLYWYQQILGQGPKLLIQFQNNGVVDDSQLPKDRFSAERLKGVDSTLKIQPAKLEDSAVYLCASSRQGAKKSEKLFFGSGTQLSVL.

The chain carries TRBV7-9 and TRBJ1-3, with unresolved D. Germline CDR1 and CDR2: SEHNR and FQNEAQ (reference sequence). This CDR3 is built from 14 residues. Trimming left V 5 bases short and J 0 bases short, with 8 bases between. The CDR3 DNA reads TGTGCCAGCAGCCTTCCCAGCTCTGGAAACACCATATATTTT. It codes for CASSLPSSGNTIYF.

The chain uses TRBV6-1 and TRBJ1-4; D possibly corresponds to TRBD1 (5 bases). V lost 2 bases and J lost 15, with 13 bases in between. CDR3 length equals 12 residues. The V gene's germline CDR1 is MNHNS and CDR2 SASEGT. The CDR3 region is CASSEQLQGMFF. Here the CDR3 DNA reads TGTGCCAGCAGTGAACAACTCCAGGGAATGTTTTTT.

The rearrangement links TRBV7-9 to TRBJ2-1, with 8 bases identical to TRBD2. Germline assignment: CDR1 SEHNR and CDR2 FQNEAQ (reference sequence). The CDR3 is 16 amino acids. With V trimmed by 1 base and J by 8 bases, 10 bases remained unmatched. CDR3 bases: TGTGCCAGCAGCTTAGTAGGAGGACTAGCCGGCGATGAGCAGTTCTTC. Protein: CASSLVGGLAGDEQFF.

The CDR3, as DNA: TGTGCCAGCAGCCGGGGGGCTGTGAATTCACCCCTCCACTTT. Its translation: CASSRGAVNSPLHF. The chain carries TRBV7-9 and TRBJ1-6, with D maybe TRBD1 (6 bases). V was shortened by 5 bases and J by 7 bases, with 12 bases between the two germline ends. The CDR3 covers 14 residues. The germline V gene encodes CDR1 SEHNR and CDR2 FQNEAQ (reference sequence). Looking up the rest from reference TRBV7-9 and TRBJ1-6 gives the full variable domain: DTGVSQNPRHKITKRGQNVTFRCDPISEHNRLYWYRQTLGQGPEFLTYFQNEAQLEKSRLLSDRFSAERPKGSFSTLEIQRTEQGDSAMYLCASSRGAVNSPLHFGNGTRLTVT.

V gene TRBV27 combines with J gene TRBJ2-1, with TRBD2 as a possible D gene (6 bases). The CDR3 totals 14 residues. Germline V gene lookup returns CDR1 MNHEY and CDR2 SMNVEV (reference sequence). Trimming took 4 bases from V and 3 from J, leaving 10 bases between them. The CDR3 sequence is CASSSGGVYNEQFF. The CDR3 nucleotides are TGTGCCAGCAGTTCCGGAGGGGTCTACAATGAGCAGTTCTTC.

The J gene is TRBJ2-5, the V gene TRBV5-4; 9 bases are shared with TRBD2. V lost 5 bases, J lost 5 bases, and 13 bases stayed unmatched. This CDR3 spans 16 amino acids. Germline CDR1 reads SGHNT; CDR2 reads YYREEE (reference sequence). CDR3 sequence: CASSLPLAGVKETQYF. For the CDR3, the DNA is TGTGCCAGCAGTCTCCCGTTAGCGGGAGTAAAGGAGACCCAGTACTTC.

The rearrangement joins TRBV4-1 to TRBJ1-2; D gene uncertain. The CDR3 has 13 residues. The V end lost 0 bases, the J end lost 2 bases, and 4 bases lay between the germline ends. The V gene's germline CDR1 is MGHRA and CDR2 YSYEKL. The CDR3 DNA reads TGCGCCAGCAGCCAAGACCTAAACTATGGCTACACCTTC. Protein sequence: CASSQDLNYGYTF.

The V call is TRBV6-2 or TRBV6-3, the J call TRBJ2-5; 13 positions match TRBD2. The CDR3 contains 18 residues. Germline trimming cut 4 bases from V and 5 bases from J; bases unmatched to any gene: 13. Germline V CDR1 and CDR2: MNHEY, SVGEGT. The CDR3 is CASSLDLPGLAGMETQYF. The CDR3 coding sequence is TGTGCCAGCAGTTTGGACCTACCGGGACTAGCGGGAATGGAGACCCAGTACTTC.

This clone was picked up one time. The chain carries TRBV25-1 and TRBJ2-3; 10 bases align to TRBD1. Germline CDR1 is MGHDK and CDR2 is SYGVNS. V was clipped by 7 bases and J by 6 bases; unmatched bases: 7. There are 14 residues in the CDR3. The chain's CDR3 is CASKDRGVRDTQYF. Here the CDR3 DNA reads TGTGCCAGCAAGGACAGGGGGGTCAGGGATACGCAGTATTTT.

CDR3 sequence: CASSLAPTGRSRAFF. The CDR3 DNA reads TGTGCCAGCAGCTTGGCCCCAACAGGCAGGTCTCGAGCTTTCTTT. The gene calls are TRBV5-4 and TRBJ1-1; tentatively, D is TRBD1 (5 bases). Trimming pared 0 bases from V and 10 bases from J, leaving 19 bases between. The CDR3 totals 15 residues. CDR1 SGHNT and CDR2 YYREEE come from the germline V gene (reference sequence).

This chain joins TRBV6-5 and TRBJ1-2, with D tentatively TRBD1 (6 bases). V was pared by 2 bases and J by 7 bases, with 20 bases between. CDR3 length equals 16 residues. Germline CDR1 reads MNHEY; CDR2 reads SVGAGI. The DNA of the CDR3 is TGTGCCAGCAGTTACCAACTAGTTGGGGGCCATGGTGGCTACACCTTC. Translation gives CASSYQLVGGHGGYTF.

This clone was detected only once. This chain connects TRBV27 to TRBJ1-2; TRBD1 is a possible D gene (6 bases). Trimming left V 0 bases short and J 4 bases short, with 18 bases between. Germline V gene data show CDR1 as MNHEY and CDR2 as SMNVEV (reference sequence). The CDR3 runs to 17 residues. CDR3 amino acids: CASSLSRGSRFLYGYTF. CDR3 nucleotide sequence: TGTGCCAGCAGTTTATCGAGGGGGTCCCGCTTCCTCTATGGCTACACCTTC.

This rearrangement joins TRBV9 to TRBJ2-5, with TRBD1 matching 9 bases. Per germline, CDR1 SGDLS and CDR2 YYNGEE. The V segment lost 2 bases and the J segment 4 bases; nucleotides outside the gene matches: 6. This CDR3 has 15 residues. The CDR3 DNA reads TGTGCCAGCAGCGTGACTCCGGGACAGGGAGAGACCCAGTACTTC. Protein: CASSVTPGQGETQYF. Drawing the rest from reference TRBV9 and TRBJ2-5, the complete variable domain is DSGVTQTPKHLITATGQRVTLRCSPRSGDLSVYWYQQSLDQGLQFLIQYYNGEERAKGNILERFSAQQFPDLHSELNLSSLELGDSALYFCASSVTPGQGETQYFGPGTRLLVL.

The chain is built from TRBV5-6 and TRBJ2-1; 8 bases are a match to TRBD2. Looked up from germline, CDR1 is SGHDT and CDR2 is YYEEEE. The V segment lost 3 bases and the J segment 4 bases; nucleotides outside the gene matches: 6. The CDR3 loop spans 15 amino acids. The CDR3, as DNA: TGTGCCAGCAGCTGGAGCTTAGCGGGATACAATGAGCAGTTCTTC. This translates into CASSWSLAGYNEQFF.

V usage is TRBV15 and J usage is TRBJ2-3, with 13 bases identical to TRBD2. J gave up 5 bases and V 4 bases, and 6 bases lay outside the gene matches. The germline V gene encodes CDR1 LNHNV and CDR2 YYDKDF (reference sequence). There are 16 residues in the CDR3. The CDR3 DNA reads TGTGCCACCAGCACGAAGACTAGCGGGAGGAGAGATACGCAGTATTTT. This codes for CATSTKTSGRRDTQYF.